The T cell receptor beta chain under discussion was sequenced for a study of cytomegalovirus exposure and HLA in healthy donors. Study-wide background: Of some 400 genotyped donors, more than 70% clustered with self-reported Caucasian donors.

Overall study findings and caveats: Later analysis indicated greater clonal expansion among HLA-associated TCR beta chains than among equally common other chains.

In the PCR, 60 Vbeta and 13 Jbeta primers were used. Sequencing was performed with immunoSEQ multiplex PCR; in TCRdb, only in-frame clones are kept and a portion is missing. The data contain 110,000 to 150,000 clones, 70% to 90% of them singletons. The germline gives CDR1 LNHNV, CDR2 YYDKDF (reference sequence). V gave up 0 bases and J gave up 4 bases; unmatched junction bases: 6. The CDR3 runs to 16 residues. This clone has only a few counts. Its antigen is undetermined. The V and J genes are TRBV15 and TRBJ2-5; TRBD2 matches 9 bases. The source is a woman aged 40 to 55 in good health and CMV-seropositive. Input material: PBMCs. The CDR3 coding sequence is TGTGCCACCAGCAGAGAAGCGGGGGGAGGTAGAGAGACCCAGTACTTC. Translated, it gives CATSREAGGGRETQYF.